Reported below is one T cell receptor (beta chain). With 2 bases removed from V and 4 bases from J, the gap between germline ends came to 14 bases. CDR3 size: 15 residues. Germline CDR1 and CDR2: MNHEY and SMNVEV (reference sequence). This sample is part of a study of shared clonotypes between healthy human individuals. The assay was immunoSEQ multiplex PCR, and TCRdb's table has in-frame clones only and misses some. The sample includes fewer than 3 million clones, around 93% seen only once; the top ten take 0.37%. J is TRBJ1-2 and V is TRBV27; D gene unclear. The sample taken for sequencing was naive CD4+ T cells from PBMCs. Subset noted: CD45RA+ positively selected. The TCR comes from a man aged 18-30 years in good health. Some clones in this sample may be carry-over from other donors' samples. This CDR3 is CASSLNPPALYGYTF. CDR3 sequence (DNA): TGTGCCAGCAGTTTAAATCCCCCGGCGCTCTATGGCTACACCTTC.